The next 21 T cell receptor beta chains were all read from a single sample in a study of blood T cell repertoires in COVID-19. Sequenced by immunoSEQ multiplex PCR; TCRdb stores in-frame clones only, minus some. The sample carries over 150,000 clones, roughly 87% recorded once. The sequenced sample consisted of PBMCs or T cells enriched from blood (not recorded which). The receptors derive from a woman aged 45-65 years who had recovered from COVID-19.

The rearrangement uses TRBV19 and TRBJ2-7, with TRBD2 matching over 7 bases. The CDR3 is made up of 15 amino acids. V lost 6 bases, J lost 4 bases, and 12 bases stayed unmatched. Germline-derived CDR1 and CDR2 are LNHDA and SQIVND (reference sequence). This chain's CDR3 is CASSPGLDPRYEQYF. CDR3 nucleotide sequence: TGTGCCAGTAGCCCCGGACTAGACCCTCGATACGAGCAGTACTTC. The entire variable domain, with the rest obtained from reference TRBV19 and TRBJ2-7, is as follows: DGGITQSPKYLFRKEGQNVTLSCEQNLNHDAMYWYRQDPGQGLRLIYYSQIVNDFQKGDIAEGYSVSREKKESFPLTVTSAQKNPTAFYLCASSPGLDPRYEQYFGPGTRLTVT.

The chain uses TRBV9 and TRBJ1-1; 7 nucleotides agree with TRBD1. The V gene end was trimmed by 3 bases and the J gene end by 8 bases; junction bases not matched to a gene: 10. The CDR3 is 14 amino acids. Germline V gene data show CDR1 as SGDLS and CDR2 as YYNGEE. CDR3 in amino acids: CASSATGTPSEAFF. In DNA, the CDR3 is TGTGCCAGCAGCGCGACAGGGACTCCCTCCGAAGCTTTCTTT.

The chain joins TRBV6-5 to TRBJ1-2, with no clear D. CDR3 length: 10 residues. Germline CDR1 reads MNHEY; CDR2 reads SVGAGI. The V and J ends lost 11 bases and 5 bases respectively, with 9 bases between them. This CDR3 reads CAVGKYGYTF. CDR3 sequence (DNA): TGTGCCGTCGGGAAGTATGGCTACACCTTC.

The DNA of the CDR3 is TGTGCCAGCATCCCGAGGGGACAGGGAACCGAAAAACTGTTTTTT. This gives the protein CASIPRGQGTEKLFF. The V and J genes are TRBV7-2 and TRBJ1-4, with TRBD1 matching 9 bases. V lost 7 bases, J lost 8 bases, and 11 bases stayed unmatched. The CDR3 runs to 15 residues. CDR1 is SGHTA, CDR2 FQGNSA, per germline.

This chain uses TRBV6-5 with TRBJ2-2, with 13 nucleotides matching TRBD2. From germline, CDR1 is MNHEY and CDR2 SVGAGI. With V trimmed by 11 bases and J by 6 bases, 6 bases remained unmatched. CDR3 size: 14 residues. Written as DNA, the CDR3 is TGTGCCTCGAGACTAGCGGGAGGTCCCGGGGAGCTGTTTTTT. It yields the protein CASRLAGGPGELFF.

This chain joins TRBV4-1 and TRBJ2-7; 13 bases align to TRBD2. Unmatched junction bases numbered 9, after V lost 0 bases and J lost 4 bases. The CDR3 totals 18 residues. From germline, CDR1 is MGHRA and CDR2 YSYEKL. The CDR3 DNA reads as TGCGCCAGCAGCCAAGAGCCCGGGACTAGCGGGAATAAATACGAGCAGTACTTC. Translation: CASSQEPGTSGNKYEQYF.

The chain uses TRBV18 and TRBJ2-3; 7 nucleotides match TRBD2. V trimming: 0 bases; J trimming: 6 bases; junction bases outside the gene matches: 6. This CDR3 comprises 15 residues. From germline, CDR1 is KGHSH and CDR2 LQKENI. The CDR3 sequence: CASSPPTAGDDTQYF. DNA for the CDR3: TGTGCCAGCTCACCACCGACGGCGGGAGACGATACGCAGTATTTT.

The J gene is TRBJ2-3, the V gene TRBV2, with 8 bases aligning to TRBD2. From germline, CDR1 is SNHLY and CDR2 FYNNEI. The CDR3 is 14 amino acids. After removal of 9 bases from V and 6 bases from J, the junction contained 11 bases not matched to a gene. The CDR3 region has the DNA TGTGCCAGTACGATTAGCGGGACGGGGGATACGCAGTATTTT. This sequence encodes CASTISGTGDTQYF. The full variable domain, rest sourced from reference TRBV2 and TRBJ2-3, is EPEVTQTPSHQVTQMGQEVILRCVPISNHLYFYWYRQILGQKVEFLVSFYNNEISEKSEIFDDQFSVERPDGSNFTLKIRSTKLEDSAMYFCASTISGTGDTQYFGPGTRLTVL.

The genes are TRBV19 and TRBJ1-4, with 9 bases that match TRBD1. The germline CDR1 and CDR2 sequences are LNHDA and SQIVND (reference sequence). This CDR3 is 15 amino acids long. The junction had 8 bases not matched to a gene; V was cut back by 5 bases and J by 7 bases. Here the CDR3 DNA reads TGTGCCAGTAGTCTGAGGACAGGGGTGGCTGAAAAACTGTTTTTT. This translates into CASSLRTGVAEKLFF.

This clone has a handful of counts. At one boundary the junction diverges from the germline segment, which might be a read error. The chain employs TRBV7-7 and TRBJ2-2; 7 bases agree with TRBD2. The CDR3 has 17 amino acids. Germline CDR1 and CDR2: SSHAT and FNYEAQ (reference sequence). DNA of the CDR3: TGTGCTAGCAGCCCTAGACTAGCAAAGTTAAACACCGGGGAGCTGTTTTTT. Protein: CASSPRLAKLNTGELFF.

The genes are TRBV24-1 and TRBJ2-1, with TRBD2 matching 9 bases. Germline-derived CDR1 and CDR2 are KGHDR and SFDVKD. The CDR3 runs 16 residues. V lost 4 bases to trimming and J lost 5 bases; unmatched junction nucleotides: 8. The CDR3 reads CATSDLSGRGDNEQFF. CDR3 bases: TGTGCCACCAGTGACCTTAGCGGGAGAGGGGACAATGAGCAGTTCTTC.

V usage is TRBV18 and J usage is TRBJ2-7, with D perhaps TRBD2 (6 bases). The CDR3 loop spans 13 amino acids. CDR1 is KGHSH, CDR2 LQKENI, per germline. Deletions cut 4 bases from V and 5 bases from J, with 12 bases between. For the CDR3, the DNA is TGTGCCAGCTCACGACTAGTTATCGACGAGCAGTACTTC. Its protein is CASSRLVIDEQYF. The whole variable domain, remainder taken from reference TRBV18 and TRBJ2-7, is NAGVMQNPRHLVRRRGQEARLRCSPMKGHSHVYWYRQLPEEGLKFMVYLQKENIIDESGMPKERFSAEFPKEGPSILRIQQVVRGDSAAYFCASSRLVIDEQYFGPGTRLTVT.

The rearrangement uses TRBV5-1 and TRBJ2-1, with TRBD1 matching over 7 bases. The trim removed 5 bases at V and 0 bases at J, leaving 11 bases unmatched. The CDR3 consists of 17 residues. Looked up from germline, CDR1 is SGHRS and CDR2 is YFSETQ. CDR3 protein: CASRRQQGDSSYNEQFF. The CDR3 nucleotides read TGCGCCAGCAGACGCCAACAAGGGGACAGCTCCTACAATGAGCAGTTCTTC.

This chain uses TRBV10-2 with TRBJ2-7, with TRBD1 as a possible D gene (6 bases). CDR3 length: 13 residues. V dropped 6 bases and J dropped 2 bases, with 11 bases sitting between them. Per the germline V gene, CDR1 is WSHSY and CDR2 is SAAADI. The CDR3 loop reads CASRQGSTYEQYF. CDR3 DNA sequence: TGCGCCAGCAGACAGGGCTCCACCTACGAGCAGTACTTC.

J is TRBJ2-7 and V is TRBV10-3; possible D gene TRBD2, 6 bases. This CDR3 is built from 15 residues. Germline CDR1 ENHRY, CDR2 SYGVKD. With 6 bases removed from V and 0 bases from J, the gap between germline ends came to 15 bases. The CDR3 nucleotides are TGTGCCATCAGGGCTACCGGGAGTGGCTCCTACGAGCAGTACTTC. Encoded protein: CAIRATGSGSYEQYF.

CDR3 loop: CASSFSDRVADTQYF. Written as DNA, the CDR3 is TGTGCCAGCAGTTTTTCGGACAGGGTGGCAGATACGCAGTATTTT. The chain links TRBV27 to TRBJ2-3; TRBD1 matches at 8 bases. Germline assignment: CDR1 MNHEY and CDR2 SMNVEV (reference sequence). V was pared by 3 bases and J by 4 bases, with 6 bases of the junction left unmatched. CDR3 length: 15 amino acids.

This chain connects TRBV7-2 to TRBJ2-1, with TRBD2 as a possible D gene (5 bases). The CDR3 totals 12 residues. Trimming took off 7 bases at V and 6 bases at J, with 10 bases between the two ends. Germline V lookup: CDR1 SGHTA, CDR2 FQGNSA. The CDR3 region has the DNA TGTGCCAGCACCCTCCGGGGCAATGAGCAGTTCTTC. This sequence encodes CASTLRGNEQFF. The whole variable domain, filled in from reference TRBV7-2 and TRBJ2-1, reads GAGVSQSPSNKVTEKGKDVELRCDPISGHTALYWYRQSLGQGLEFLIYFQGNSAPDKSGLPSDRFSAERTGGSVSTLTIQRTQQEDSAVYLCASTLRGNEQFFGPGTRLTVL.

The V and J genes are TRBV4-1 and TRBJ2-5; the match to TRBD1 covers 10 bases. The CDR3 is made up of 13 amino acids. Germline V gene data show CDR1 as MGHRA and CDR2 as YSYEKL. Trimming cost V 4 bases and J 4 bases; bases outside gene matches: 0. The CDR3, as DNA: TGCGCCAGCAGCCGGGACAGGGGAGAGACCCAGTACTTC. The encoded protein is CASSRDRGETQYF.

V gene TRBV2 combines with J gene TRBJ2-5; D possibly corresponds to TRBD1 (5 bases). V lost 7 bases, J lost 5 bases, and 17 bases lay in between. CDR3 length: 14 residues. The germline CDR1 and CDR2 sequences are SNHLY and FYNNEI. DNA of the CDR3: TGTGCCAGCATTGGGGTTGACAGAGACGAGACCCAGTACTTC. Translating it yields CASIGVDRDETQYF.

The chain has TRBV3-1 (or the pseudogene TRBV3-2) and TRBJ2-3; D may be TRBD2 (5 bases). Germline lookup yields CDR1 LGHDT and CDR2 YNNKEL (reference sequence). The CDR3 runs 14 residues. Trimming left V 4 bases short and J 4 bases short, with 12 bases between. The CDR3 nucleotides read TGTGCCAGCAGCCCTCGGACTCCAGCAGATACGCAGTATTTT. Protein sequence: CASSPRTPADTQYF.

About this clone: Sequence at one end of the junction differs from germline and may be a read error. The chain carries TRBV28 and TRBJ1-2; D ambiguous. This CDR3 contains 14 residues. CDR1 is MDHEN and CDR2 is SYDVKM in the germline V gene. CDR3 amino acids: CASSFPRPPYDYTF. In DNA form, the CDR3 reads TGTGCCAGCAGTTTCCCCAGGCCCCCTTATGACTACACCTTC.